Listed below are T cell receptor beta chains from one sample, sequenced in a study of T-cell memory formation after mild COVID-19. TCRdb independently ran MiXCR on the 5' RACE reads; one entry per CDR3 protein. This table has about 190,000 distinct CDR3 sequences, roughly 10% appearing once. The sample consisted of PBMCs or a T cell subset sorted from them (not recorded which). Receptor source: a man between 18 and 35 years old who had mild COVID-19 (a few samples of this study predate the infection). Cell type and time point are not known. The CDR3 runs from the conserved cysteine through the conserved F or W. The order of the fields is CDR3 DNA, CDR3 protein, V gene, D gene, J gene, clone size. A D gene is named only where the DNA matches it firmly. Only part of the rows carry a size: once, few, many, or a class if the clone is expanded.

TGTGCCAGCAGCCAGAGTCTGGGCGGGGAGCTGTTTTTT	CASSQSLGGELFF	TRBV6-5	NA	TRBJ2-2	few
TGCAGTGCCGAGAACTTAGCGGGGGAGCAAGAGACCCAGTACTTC	CSAENLAGEQETQYF	TRBV20-1	TRBD2	TRBJ2-5	many
TGTGCCAGCAGTATGACTAGCGGGCCTAGGGTTCAGTACTTC	CASSMTSGPRVQYF	TRBV12-3/TRBV12-4	TRBD2	TRBJ2-4	few
TGCGCCAGCAGCTTGACAGTTCCCCGGGGGAATGAGCAGTTCTTC	CASSLTVPRGNEQFF	TRBV5-1	NA	TRBJ2-1	few
TGTGCCAGCAGCTCCCGTACTCCGGGACAGGGTGACACTGAAGCTTTCTTT	CASSSRTPGQGDTEAFF	TRBV27	TRBD1	TRBJ1-1	few
TGTGCCAGCAGGACAGGGTTCGACGGGGAGCTGTTTTTT	CASRTGFDGELFF	TRBV12-3/TRBV12-4	TRBD1	TRBJ2-2	NA
TGTGCCAGCAGTTTAAGGACGGGGGCCGGCACAGATACGCAGTATTTT	CASSLRTGAGTDTQYF	TRBV12-3/TRBV12-4	NA	TRBJ2-3	many
TGTGCCAGCACCTCCGGGACAGGGGCGAAAGAGACCCAGTACTTC	CASTSGTGAKETQYF	TRBV27	TRBD1	TRBJ2-5	few
TGTGCCAGCAGCTTAGAGTGGGCAGATACGCAGTATTTT	CASSLEWADTQYF	TRBV7-9	NA	TRBJ2-3	many
TGTGCCAGTATTCAGGGGGCGGGAGTGAACACTGAAGCTTTCTTT	CASIQGAGVNTEAFF	TRBV3-1	TRBD1	TRBJ1-1	NA
TGTGCCAGCAGCAGAGGGACAGGGTATCAGGGTGAGACCCAGTACTTC	CASSRGTGYQGETQYF	TRBV7-2	TRBD1	TRBJ2-5	many
TGTGCCAGCAGTTACCAGTATGGCTACACCTTC	CASSYQYGYTF	TRBV6-6	NA	TRBJ1-2	few
TGCAGTGCTAGGCAGGGGGCGCGAACAGATACGCAGTATTTT	CSARQGARTDTQYF	TRBV20-1	TRBD1	TRBJ2-3	many
TGTGCCAGCAGCTCAGGGGGCGCGGGTGAAAAACTGTTTTTT	CASSSGGAGEKLFF	TRBV7-2	TRBD1	TRBJ1-4	few
TGCGCCAGCAGCCAACAACAGAGAAACACTGAAGCTTTCTTT	CASSQQQRNTEAFF	TRBV4-3	NA	TRBJ1-1	NA
TGTGCCAGCAGTCACGGACAGACCTACGAGCAGTACTTC	CASSHGQTYEQYF	TRBV6-5	NA	TRBJ2-7	few
TGTGCCAGCAGCCCCGGGGACAGGGAGGTTCTAACCGATCAGCCCCAGCATTTT	CASSPGDREVLTDQPQHF	TRBV2	TRBD1	TRBJ1-5	few
TGCGCCAGCAGCTTGGAGTGGGGCTCCTACAATGAGCAGTTCTTC	CASSLEWGSYNEQFF	TRBV5-1	NA	TRBJ2-1	NA
TGCAGTGCTAGGTTGCCGACCGGGACAGGAAAAACTGAAGCTTTCTTT	CSARLPTGTGKTEAFF	TRBV20-1	TRBD1	TRBJ1-1	NA
TGTGCCAGCAGCCAACCGGGACCTCCCTCCTACGAGCAGTACTTC	CASSQPGPPSYEQYF	TRBV4-2	NA	TRBJ2-7	NA
TGTGCCAGCAGTGGATTAACCGGGACAGGGGACAGAAATTCACCCCTCCACTTT	CASSGLTGTGDRNSPLHF	TRBV25-1	TRBD1	TRBJ1-6	NA